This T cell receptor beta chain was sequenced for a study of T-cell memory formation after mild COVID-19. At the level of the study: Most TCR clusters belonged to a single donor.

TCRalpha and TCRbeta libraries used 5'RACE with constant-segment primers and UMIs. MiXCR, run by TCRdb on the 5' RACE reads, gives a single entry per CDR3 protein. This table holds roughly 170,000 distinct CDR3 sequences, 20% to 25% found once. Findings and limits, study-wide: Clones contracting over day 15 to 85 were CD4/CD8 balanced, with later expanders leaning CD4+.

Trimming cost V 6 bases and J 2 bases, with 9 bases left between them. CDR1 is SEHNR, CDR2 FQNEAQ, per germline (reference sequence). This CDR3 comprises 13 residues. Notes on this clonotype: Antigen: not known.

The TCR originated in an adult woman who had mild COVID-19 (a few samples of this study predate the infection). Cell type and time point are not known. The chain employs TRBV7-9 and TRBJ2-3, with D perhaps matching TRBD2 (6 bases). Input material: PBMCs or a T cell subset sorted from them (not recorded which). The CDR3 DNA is TGTGCCAGCAGAGGCGGGGTCACAGATACGCAGTATTTT. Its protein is CASRGGVTDTQYF.